A selection of T cell receptor beta chains follows, all from one sample in a study of blood T cell repertoires in COVID-19. The data were produced by immunoSEQ multiplex PCR, yet TCRdb's version contains in-frame clones alone and is incomplete. This table holds approximately 330,000 clones, 90% found once. Sequences were obtained from peripheral blood. These receptors all come from a woman between 40 and 55 years old with COVID-19, enrolled during active disease. CDR3s include the opening cysteine and the closing phenylalanine or tryptophan. Each record gives: V gene, J gene, D gene, clone size, CDR3 DNA, CDR3 protein. D genes are given only for firm matches. Clone size is stated in some rows and not others, as once, few, many or a class when expanded.

V gene: TRBV28; J gene: TRBJ2-5; D gene: TRBD1; clone size: few; CDR3 DNA: TGTGCCAGCAGTCGGGACAGGCAAGAGACCCAGTACTTC; CDR3 protein: CASSRDRQETQYF
V gene: TRBV6-5; J gene: TRBJ1-5; D gene: NA; clone size: NA; CDR3 DNA: TGTGCCAGCAACCGCCTGGGGGGAACTCAGCCCCAGCATTTT; CDR3 protein: CASNRLGGTQPQHF
V gene: TRBV3-1/TRBV3-2; J gene: TRBJ1-2; D gene: NA; clone size: NA; CDR3 DNA: TGTGCCAGCAGCCCTCTGGAGAGGATCTGGTCTGGCTACACCTTC; CDR3 protein: CASSPLERIWSGYTF
V gene: TRBV29-1; J gene: TRBJ1-2; D gene: NA; clone size: NA; CDR3 DNA: TGCAGCGTTGGAGTCAGAGGTCTAGAGGGCTACACCTTC; CDR3 protein: CSVGVRGLEGYTF
V gene: TRBV7-3; J gene: TRBJ1-1; D gene: TRBD1; clone size: NA; CDR3 DNA: TGTGCCAGCAGCACCCCAGGGGGGCGGGCTTTCTTT; CDR3 protein: CASSTPGGRAFF
V gene: TRBV19; J gene: TRBJ1-3; D gene: NA; clone size: NA; CDR3 DNA: TGTGCCAGTAAACAAAATCCAACTGGAAACACCATATATTTT; CDR3 protein: CASKQNPTGNTIYF
V gene: TRBV7-3; J gene: TRBJ2-7; D gene: TRBD2; clone size: NA; CDR3 DNA: TGTGCCAGCAGCTTAAACGCGGGAGTAAGGGAGCAGTACTTC; CDR3 protein: CASSLNAGVREQYF
V gene: TRBV7-9; J gene: TRBJ1-2; D gene: NA; clone size: few; CDR3 DNA: TGTGCCAGCAGCTTAGAATTAGTTGGCTACACCTTC; CDR3 protein: CASSLELVGYTF
V gene: TRBV29-1; J gene: TRBJ2-2; D gene: NA; clone size: NA; CDR3 DNA: TGCAGCGTTGAAAAGGGGCGCAGCACCGGGGAGCTGTTTTTT; CDR3 protein: CSVEKGRSTGELFF
V gene: TRBV9; J gene: TRBJ1-2; D gene: NA; clone size: NA; CDR3 DNA: TGTGCCAGCAGCGTACTGTCGACACTCACGGTGGGCTATGGCTACACCTTC; CDR3 protein: CASSVLSTLTVGYGYTF
V gene: TRBV27; J gene: TRBJ2-2; D gene: TRBD2; clone size: NA; CDR3 DNA: TGTGCCAGCTCTTGGCGGGTAGCGGGAGTGGGCACCGGGGAGCTGTTTTTT; CDR3 protein: CASSWRVAGVGTGELFF
V gene: TRBV6-5; J gene: TRBJ1-5; D gene: NA; clone size: NA; CDR3 DNA: TGTGCCAGCAGTCCCGGGGTATTCAATCAGCCCCAGCATTTT; CDR3 protein: CASSPGVFNQPQHF
V gene: TRBV15; J gene: TRBJ1-3; D gene: TRBD1; clone size: NA; CDR3 DNA: TGTGCCACCAGCAGAGGGGGACAGGGGGGAAACACCATATATTTT; CDR3 protein: CATSRGGQGGNTIYF
V gene: TRBV18; J gene: TRBJ1-2; D gene: NA; clone size: NA; CDR3 DNA: TGTGCCAGCTCACCACCGTCCGGGGGATATGGCTACACCTTC; CDR3 protein: CASSPPSGGYGYTF
V gene: TRBV29-1; J gene: TRBJ1-1; D gene: NA; clone size: NA; CDR3 DNA: TGCAGCGTTGAAGTTCTAAACGGTACTGAAGCTTTCTTT; CDR3 protein: CSVEVLNGTEAFF
V gene: TRBV18; J gene: TRBJ1-1; D gene: NA; clone size: NA; CDR3 DNA: TGTGCCAGCTCACCCCTTGGAGGGGCGGCCACTGAAGCTTTCTTT; CDR3 protein: CASSPLGGAATEAFF
V gene: TRBV19; J gene: TRBJ1-1; D gene: NA; clone size: NA; CDR3 DNA: TGTGCCAGTAGTCAACAGGGATCCGGGACTGAAGCTTTCTTT; CDR3 protein: CASSQQGSGTEAFF
V gene: TRBV28; J gene: TRBJ2-3; D gene: TRBD2; clone size: NA; CDR3 DNA: TGTGCCAGCAGTTTAGGACTAGCGGGGGACACAGATACGCAGTATTTT; CDR3 protein: CASSLGLAGDTDTQYF
V gene: TRBV2; J gene: TRBJ1-6; D gene: TRBD1; clone size: NA; CDR3 DNA: TGTGCCAGCGGACAGGGGAGAGATTCACCCCTCCACTTT; CDR3 protein: CASGQGRDSPLHF
V gene: TRBV6-2/TRBV6-3; J gene: TRBJ1-5; D gene: NA; clone size: once; CDR3 DNA: TGTGCCAGCAGCCACACTCGACACAATCAGCCCCAGCATTTT; CDR3 protein: CASSHTRHNQPQHF
V gene: TRBV18; J gene: TRBJ1-1; D gene: TRBD1; clone size: NA; CDR3 DNA: TGTGCCAGCACAGAGGACAGGGCTGAAGCTTTCTTT; CDR3 protein: CASTEDRAEAFF
V gene: TRBV28; J gene: TRBJ2-1; D gene: NA; clone size: NA; CDR3 DNA: TGTGCCAGCAGTCCCGACGGGAGCTCCTACAATGAGCAGTTCTTC; CDR3 protein: CASSPDGSSYNEQFF
V gene: TRBV4-1; J gene: TRBJ1-5; D gene: NA; clone size: NA; CDR3 DNA: TGCGCCAGCAGCCCCAGACTGGCGTCGGGGAGGCCGAATCAGCCCCAGCATTTT; CDR3 protein: CASSPRLASGRPNQPQHF
V gene: TRBV12-3/TRBV12-4; J gene: TRBJ1-2; D gene: TRBD1; clone size: NA; CDR3 DNA: TGTGCCAGCACCAGGGGACAGGGTCATGGCTACACCTTC; CDR3 protein: CASTRGQGHGYTF
V gene: TRBV19; J gene: TRBJ2-7; D gene: NA; clone size: NA; CDR3 DNA: TGTGCCAGTAGCCACCGAGGAGGAAGCTCCTACGAGCAGTACTTC; CDR3 protein: CASSHRGGSSYEQYF
V gene: TRBV27; J gene: TRBJ1-5; D gene: TRBD1; clone size: NA; CDR3 DNA: TGTGCCAGCAGAAGGGACAGGGCCCCCAATCAGCCCCAGCATTTT; CDR3 protein: CASRRDRAPNQPQHF
V gene: TRBV15; J gene: TRBJ1-4; D gene: NA; clone size: once; CDR3 DNA: TGTGCCACCAGCAGAGAATGGGGGCGCGGAACTAATGAAAAACTGTTTTTT; CDR3 protein: CATSREWGRGTNEKLFF
V gene: TRBV6-5; J gene: TRBJ2-7; D gene: NA; clone size: NA; CDR3 DNA: TGTGCCAGTACAAGGGACTCCCTCTCCTACGAGCAGTACTTC; CDR3 protein: CASTRDSLSYEQYF
V gene: TRBV5-5; J gene: TRBJ2-7; D gene: TRBD2; clone size: once; CDR3 DNA: TGTGCCAGCAGCTTGCTAGCGGGAGTTTACTACGAGCAGTACTTC; CDR3 protein: CASSLLAGVYYEQYF
V gene: TRBV7-3; J gene: TRBJ2-6; D gene: NA; clone size: NA; CDR3 DNA: TGTGCCAGCAGCCCCCCTCCACTGCCCTCTGGGGCCAACGTCCTGACTTTC; CDR3 protein: CASSPPPLPSGANVLTF
V gene: TRBV7-8; J gene: TRBJ2-1; D gene: NA; clone size: NA; CDR3 DNA: TGTGCCAGCAGCTCTCCGAGGGACTACAATGAGCAGTTCTTC; CDR3 protein: CASSSPRDYNEQFF
V gene: TRBV15; J gene: TRBJ1-4; D gene: TRBD1; clone size: NA; CDR3 DNA: TGTGCCACCAGCAGGGACAGGGGAGGGGAAAAACTGTTTTTT; CDR3 protein: CATSRDRGGEKLFF
V gene: TRBV5-1; J gene: TRBJ1-2; D gene: NA; clone size: NA; CDR3 DNA: TGCGCCAGCAGTTTCCGAGAGGGGGAAGATGGCTACACCTTC; CDR3 protein: CASSFREGEDGYTF
V gene: TRBV5-1; J gene: TRBJ2-6; D gene: NA; clone size: NA; CDR3 DNA: TGCGCCAGCAGCCCCCGAACATCCAAGGGGGCCAACGTCCTGACTTTC; CDR3 protein: CASSPRTSKGANVLTF
V gene: TRBV28; J gene: TRBJ1-6; D gene: NA; clone size: few; CDR3 DNA: TGTGCCAGCAGTTTTAAGCGGGGCAATTTTCATTCACCCCTCCACTTT; CDR3 protein: CASSFKRGNFHSPLHF
V gene: TRBV14; J gene: TRBJ2-7; D gene: NA; clone size: NA; CDR3 DNA: TGTGCCAGCAGCCGGAATAGCGGTTACGAGCAGTACTTC; CDR3 protein: CASSRNSGYEQYF
V gene: TRBV5-5; J gene: TRBJ2-7; D gene: TRBD1; clone size: NA; CDR3 DNA: TGTGCCAGCAGCTTGTTCCAGGGGGCGCGGGAGCAGTACTTC; CDR3 protein: CASSLFQGAREQYF
V gene: TRBV24-1; J gene: TRBJ2-3; D gene: TRBD1; clone size: NA; CDR3 DNA: TGTGCCACCAGTGATTTTGCAGGGGGCCTCGCAGATACGCAGTATTTT; CDR3 protein: CATSDFAGGLADTQYF
V gene: TRBV11-3; J gene: TRBJ2-7; D gene: TRBD1; clone size: NA; CDR3 DNA: TGTGCCAGCAGCCCGCATATACAGGGGATGGCCTACGAGCAGTACTTC; CDR3 protein: CASSPHIQGMAYEQYF
V gene: TRBV28; J gene: TRBJ2-7; D gene: TRBD1; clone size: once; CDR3 DNA: TGTGCCAGCAGTTCCCCCAGGGGGCTCTCCTACGAGCAGTACTTC; CDR3 protein: CASSSPRGLSYEQYF
V gene: TRBV28; J gene: TRBJ1-2; D gene: NA; clone size: NA; CDR3 DNA: TGTGCCAGCAGTTCTCACTCCCAGGGAATCTATGGCTACACCTTC; CDR3 protein: CASSSHSQGIYGYTF
V gene: TRBV7-9; J gene: TRBJ1-1; D gene: NA; clone size: NA; CDR3 DNA: TGTGCCAGCAGCCCATCATCTACAGGGACCCATGAAGCTTTCTTT; CDR3 protein: CASSPSSTGTHEAFF
V gene: TRBV7-2; J gene: TRBJ2-5; D gene: TRBD1; clone size: NA; CDR3 DNA: TGTGCCAGCAGCTTAGGTCCGATGACAGGGTCCCAAGAGACCCAGTACTTC; CDR3 protein: CASSLGPMTGSQETQYF
V gene: TRBV27; J gene: TRBJ2-1; D gene: NA; clone size: once; CDR3 DNA: TGTGCCAGCAGTTTAGCGGGAGAGGGGGGTGAGCAGTTCTTC; CDR3 protein: CASSLAGEGGEQFF
V gene: TRBV27; J gene: TRBJ2-1; D gene: NA; clone size: NA; CDR3 DNA: TGTGCCAGCCGAGGGAGCTCCTACAATGAGCAGTTCTTC; CDR3 protein: CASRGSSYNEQFF
V gene: TRBV19; J gene: TRBJ1-4; D gene: NA; clone size: NA; CDR3 DNA: TGTGCCAGTAATCCGGACAGAGGGATTACAACTAATGAAAAACTGTTTTTT; CDR3 protein: CASNPDRGITTNEKLFF
V gene: TRBV18; J gene: TRBJ2-3; D gene: NA; clone size: NA; CDR3 DNA: TGTGCCAGCTCACCAACGCAGACAGATACGCAGTATTTT; CDR3 protein: CASSPTQTDTQYF
V gene: TRBV14; J gene: TRBJ2-7; D gene: TRBD1; clone size: NA; CDR3 DNA: TGTAGGGGGCCCACCTACGAGCAGTACTTC; CDR3 protein: CRGPTYEQYF
V gene: TRBV2; J gene: TRBJ2-1; D gene: TRBD2; clone size: NA; CDR3 DNA: TGTGCCAGCAGTGCACGGACTAGCGGGAACAATGAGCAGTTCTTC; CDR3 protein: CASSARTSGNNEQFF
V gene: TRBV24-1; J gene: TRBJ2-1; D gene: TRBD1; clone size: NA; CDR3 DNA: TGTGCCACCAGTGACCAAAGGACAGGGGCCTACAATGAGCAGTTCTTC; CDR3 protein: CATSDQRTGAYNEQFF
V gene: TRBV7-9; J gene: TRBJ1-2; D gene: NA; clone size: NA; CDR3 DNA: TGTGCCAGCAGCCCCACATCGAATGGCTACACCTTC; CDR3 protein: CASSPTSNGYTF
V gene: TRBV9; J gene: TRBJ2-2; D gene: NA; clone size: NA; CDR3 DNA: TGTGCCAGCAGCGTAGTCGGGAACACCGGGGAGCTGTTTTTT; CDR3 protein: CASSVVGNTGELFF
V gene: TRBV20-1; J gene: TRBJ2-7; D gene: TRBD1; clone size: NA; CDR3 DNA: TGCAGTGCTAGTCCGCTTGGGACAGGGGGAGGTTGGGAGCAGTACTTC; CDR3 protein: CSASPLGTGGGWEQYF
V gene: TRBV18; J gene: TRBJ2-7; D gene: NA; clone size: NA; CDR3 DNA: TGTGCCAGCTCACCAAGGGGCCAAACTTCCTACGAGCAGTACTTC; CDR3 protein: CASSPRGQTSYEQYF
V gene: TRBV7-2; J gene: TRBJ1-3; D gene: TRBD1; clone size: NA; CDR3 DNA: TGTGCCAGCAGCATCTCGACAGGGAGGGGAAACACCATATATTTT; CDR3 protein: CASSISTGRGNTIYF
V gene: TRBV7-2; J gene: TRBJ2-5; D gene: TRBD2; clone size: NA; CDR3 DNA: TGTGCCAGCAGCTTCCAGCGGGGGCTGGGGGAGACCCAGTACTTC; CDR3 protein: CASSFQRGLGETQYF
V gene: TRBV27; J gene: TRBJ1-4; D gene: TRBD1; clone size: once; CDR3 DNA: TGTGCCAGCAGCGACAGGGCCCCTAATGAAAAACTGTTTTTT; CDR3 protein: CASSDRAPNEKLFF
V gene: TRBV28; J gene: TRBJ2-5; D gene: NA; clone size: NA; CDR3 DNA: TGTGCCAGCAGTTTCTGGCCGCCCACCGGGGTGGAGACCCAGTACTTC; CDR3 protein: CASSFWPPTGVETQYF
V gene: TRBV4-3; J gene: TRBJ1-2; D gene: TRBD1; clone size: NA; CDR3 DNA: TGCGCCAGCAGCCAAGATCCTCCGGGTCAGGGGGTATTCTATGGCTACACCTTC; CDR3 protein: CASSQDPPGQGVFYGYTF